These 20 T cell receptor beta chains were sequenced from one sample in a study of cytomegalovirus exposure and HLA in healthy donors. The PCR had 60 Vbeta and 13 Jbeta primers. Sequenced by immunoSEQ multiplex PCR; TCRdb stores in-frame clones only, minus some. This table has under 200,000 clones, about 80% appearing once. Sequencing input: PBMCs. Receptor source: a woman aged 50 to 60 in good health and CMV-seropositive.

In regard to this clone: Distinct nucleotide sequences in the sample also encode this CDR3. The gene calls are TRBV5-1 and TRBJ2-3; a possible D gene is TRBD1 (6 bases). CDR1 is SGHRS and CDR2 is YFSETQ in the germline V gene. The V and J ends lost 4 bases and 1 base respectively, with 16 bases between them. The CDR3 loop spans 16 amino acids. CDR3 in DNA: TGCGCCAGCAGCCTTGGTGGGACACATGGCACAGATACGCAGTATTTT. Amino acid sequence: CASSLGGTHGTDTQYF.

The chain employs TRBV7-6 and TRBJ1-5; D may be TRBD1 (5 bases). Trimming stripped 5 bases from V and 6 bases from J, with 14 bases between. Germline CDR1 reads SGHVS; CDR2 reads FNYEAQ. This CDR3 is built from 14 residues. The CDR3 here is CASSQSYGGQPQHF. The CDR3, as DNA: TGTGCCAGCAGCCAATCGTACGGGGGTCAGCCCCAGCATTTT.

The chain couples TRBV29-1 to TRBJ1-2, with D uncertain. The V and J ends lost 5 bases and 7 bases respectively, with 5 bases between them. Per germline, CDR1 SQVTM and CDR2 ANQGSEA. This CDR3 region has 9 residues. CDR3 nucleotides: TGCAGCGTTCCCAGTGGCTACACCTTC. Residues: CSVPSGYTF.

In its sample, this clone was seen once. A read error may account for a junction end that differs from germline. This sequence joins TRBV15 and TRBJ2-6, with a possible D match to TRBD1 (5 bases). Germline V gene data show CDR1 as LNHNV and CDR2 as YYDKDF (reference sequence). The CDR3 spans 13 residues. CDR3 DNA sequence: TGTGCCACCAGCATAACTGGGGCCGACGTCCTGACTTTC. This translates into CATSITGADVLTF.

The chain combines TRBV7-8 with TRBJ2-5, with TRBD2 as a possible D gene (5 bases). This CDR3 spans 16 amino acids. Germline V lookup: CDR1 SGHVS, CDR2 FQNEAQ. V was trimmed by 3 bases and J by 0 bases, leaving 14 bases between them. The CDR3 DNA follows: TGTGCCAGCAGCTTTGGAACTAGATCTAACCAAGAGACCCAGTACTTC. It codes for CASSFGTRSNQETQYF.

This chain joins TRBV6-5 and TRBJ1-2, with D possibly TRBD1 on 6 matching bases. Germline V gene sequence: CDR1 MNHEY, CDR2 SVGAGI. The CDR3 is 13 amino acids. The V end was cut by 3 bases, the J end by 7 bases, with 12 bases between. CDR3 nucleotides: TGTGCCAGCAGTTATCTGGGGGCGAGTGGCTACACCTTC. This gives the protein CASSYLGASGYTF.

In the case of this clone: The junction shows a germline mismatch at one end, possibly a read error. The chain couples TRBV9 to TRBJ2-3; TRBD2 matches 7 bases. CDR1 and CDR2 (germline): SGDLS, YYNGEE. The CDR3 loop spans 16 amino acids. The CDR3 sequence: CDSGSGGGTSTDTQYF. The CDR3, as DNA: TGTGACAGCGGGTCCGGGGGAGGGACTAGCACAGATACGCAGTATTTT.

V is TRBV5-6 and J is TRBJ1-2; the match to TRBD1 covers 9 bases. Germline CDR1 is SGHDT and CDR2 is YYEEEE. The CDR3 loop spans 13 amino acids. V shed 6 bases and J 4 bases; nucleotides not matched to a gene: 4. The CDR3 sequence is CASTSTGGYGYTF. The CDR3 DNA sequence: TGTGCCAGCACCTCGACAGGGGGCTATGGCTACACCTTC.

V usage is TRBV4-3 and J usage is TRBJ1-5; D remains ambiguous. V lost 0 bases, J lost 6 bases, and 6 bases lay in between. CDR3 size: 13 residues. The germline CDR1 and CDR2 sequences are LGHNA and YSLEER. This CDR3 reads CASSQEPGQPQHF. CDR3 nucleotide sequence: TGCGCCAGCAGCCAAGAACCGGGTCAGCCCCAGCATTTT.

The gene calls are TRBV28 and TRBJ1-2, with 12 bases that match TRBD1. The CDR3 runs 15 residues. The germline V gene encodes CDR1 MDHEN and CDR2 SYDVKM. Trimming at V came to 7 bases and at J to 4 bases, leaving 7 bases not matched to a gene. CDR3 DNA sequence: TGTGCCAGCACGGGGACAGGGGGCGGTTCCTATGGCTACACCTTC. Its translation: CASTGTGGGSYGYTF.

The chain couples TRBV14 to TRBJ1-3; D call uncertain. The CDR3 sequence is 15 residues long. V lost 1 base to trimming and J lost 4 bases, with 11 bases between them. Germline assignment: CDR1 SGHDN and CDR2 FVKESK. CDR3 nucleotide sequence: TGTGCCAGCAGCCAAGTTAGAGGGATCGGAAACACCATATATTTT. Protein sequence: CASSQVRGIGNTIYF.

This clone came up once. This chain connects TRBV5-8 to TRBJ1-3, with D uncertain. The V and J ends lost 1 base and 4 bases respectively, with 9 bases between them. This CDR3 contains 14 residues. The germline CDR1 and CDR2 sequences are SGHTS and YDEGEE. CDR3 bases: TGTGCCAGCAGCTTGTCGCAGGAAGGAAACACCATATATTTT. Protein sequence: CASSLSQEGNTIYF.

This sequence joins TRBV5-4 and TRBJ2-7; TRBD1 might be the D (6 bases). The V and J ends lost 4 bases and 2 bases respectively, with 13 bases between them. The CDR3 sequence is 14 residues long. Per the germline V gene, CDR1 is SGHNT and CDR2 is YYREEE (reference sequence). CDR3: CASSPTTGPYEQYF. CDR3 bases: TGTGCCAGCAGCCCAACGACAGGCCCCTACGAGCAGTACTTC.

Comments on this clone: Relative to the germline gene, one junction end is altered; a read error may explain this. V and J are TRBV7-2 and TRBJ2-2; the D gene is possibly TRBD2 (6 bases). The CDR3 is made up of 15 amino acids. Germline assignment: CDR1 SGHTA and CDR2 FQGNSA. The CDR3 coding sequence is TGCGCCAGCAGCCCCCGGGACTTAACCACCGGGGAGCTGTTTTTT. Translation: CASSPRDLTTGELFF.

The chain is built from TRBV15 and TRBJ1-5; 8 bases are a match to TRBD1. V shed 4 bases, J shed 6 bases, and the junction held 5 bases outside the gene matches. CDR3 length: 14 amino acids. Germline lookup yields CDR1 LNHNV and CDR2 YYDKDF (reference sequence). In nucleotides, the CDR3 is TGTGCCACCAGCAAAAGCAGGGGGCGTCAGCCCCAGCATTTT. It yields the protein CATSKSRGRQPQHF.

The J gene is TRBJ2-6, the V gene TRBV28; maybe TRBD1 (5 bases). Trimming shortened V by 4 bases and J by 0 bases, and 7 bases separated the two germline ends. The CDR3 spans 15 residues. The germline V gene has CDR1 MDHEN and CDR2 SYDVKM. The DNA of the CDR3 is TGTGCCAGCAGTTCCACAGGCTCTGGGGCCAACGTCCTGACTTTC. It is translated as CASSSTGSGANVLTF.

The rearrangement uses TRBV5-4 and TRBJ2-3; 8 nucleotides align to TRBD2. Trimming took 0 bases from V and 2 from J; bases not matched to a gene: 5. The CDR3 length is 16 residues. CDR1 SGHNT and CDR2 YYREEE come from the germline V gene (reference sequence). The CDR3 coding sequence is TGTGCCAGCAGCTTGGTGCGGGGGGCCACCACAGATACGCAGTATTTT. Translating it yields CASSLVRGATTDTQYF.

This clone has just one count. V and J are TRBV5-6 and TRBJ2-5; D uncertain. Gene TRBJ2-7 matches the end of the DNA better, so the J call may be wrong. CDR3 length: 12 amino acids. CDR1 and CDR2 from the germline V gene are SGHDT and YYEEEE. The CDR3 loop reads CASSLGAYEQYF. CDR3 nucleotide sequence: TGTGCCAGCAGCTTGGGGGCCTACGAGCAGTACTTC.

Of note for this clone: The sample contains more than one DNA sequence encoding this CDR3. The chain recombines TRBV19 with TRBJ2-3; 14 bases are shared with TRBD2. V was clipped by 5 bases and J by 1 base; unmatched bases: 5. The length of the CDR3 is 17 residues. Per germline, CDR1 LNHDA and CDR2 SQIVND (reference sequence). The DNA for the CDR3 is TGTGCCAGTAGTCCCCGGACTAGCGGGGGGCGCACAGATACGCAGTATTTT. Its translation: CASSPRTSGGRTDTQYF.

The chain is built from TRBV15 and TRBJ2-5, with 9 bases aligning to TRBD1. The CDR3 consists of 15 residues. Germline CDR1 reads LNHNV; CDR2 reads YYDKDF (reference sequence). Trimming took 4 bases from V and 5 from J; bases not matched to a gene: 8. CDR3 sequence: CATSKVTGGGETQYF. Here the CDR3 DNA reads TGTGCCACCAGCAAGGTGACAGGGGGAGGGGAGACCCAGTACTTC.